This is a list of T cell receptor beta chains from one sample in a study of blood T cell repertoires in COVID-19. Clones were sequenced by immunoSEQ multiplex PCR, and TCRdb holds only the in-frame ones, with some missing. Among approximately 350,000 clones listed, 75% to 90% were seen once. Sample: PBMCs or T cells enriched from blood (not recorded which). Every receptor here comes from a man younger than 30 who had recovered from COVID-19. Both conserved end residues are part of each CDR3. The D gene is left open where the match is weak. The size entry is marked missing in some rows and otherwise reads once, few, many or a size class.

V	size	J	D	DNA	CDR3
TRBV30	.	TRBJ2-7	TRBD2	TGTGCCTGGAGTTATGGGACTAGCGAAATCTACGAGCAGTACTTC	CAWSYGTSEIYEQYF
TRBV18	.	TRBJ1-1	TRBD1	TGTGCCAGCTCACCACCGTCCAGGGGGGAAACTGAAGCTTTCTTT	CASSPPSRGETEAFF
TRBV18	.	TRBJ2-7	.	TGTGCCAGCTCAGGGCACGCCGAGCAGTACTTC	CASSGHAEQYF
TRBV19	.	TRBJ1-1	.	TGTGCCAGTGGGGCGTGGAATGAGAACACTGAAGCTTTCTTT	CASGAWNENTEAFF
TRBV19	.	TRBJ1-1	.	TGTGCCAGTAGTAACGACAGAGACACTGAAGCTTTCTTT	CASSNDRDTEAFF
TRBV30	once	TRBJ2-2	.	TGTGCCTGGCGCGGCAGGGAGGGGGTCGGGCTGTTTTTT	CAWRGREGVGLFF
TRBV6-5	.	TRBJ1-3	.	TGTGCCACCTCAGAGACTCGCGGAAACACCATATATTTT	CATSETRGNTIYF
TRBV12-5	.	TRBJ2-2	.	TGTGCTAGTGGTCCAAACACCGGGGAGCTGTTTTTT	CASGPNTGELFF
TRBV5-8	.	TRBJ1-2	TRBD1	TGTGCCAGCAGCTTGCGTGGGACAGGGGTTTATGGCTACACCTTC	CASSLRGTGVYGYTF
TRBV7-3	.	TRBJ1-6	.	TGTGCCAGCAGCTCGGGGGGATATTCACCCCTCCACTTT	CASSSGGYSPLHF
TRBV7-6	.	TRBJ1-1	TRBD1	TGTGCCAGCAGCGACGACGTTTGGACAGGGGAGAACACTGAAGCTTTCTTT	CASSDDVWTGENTEAFF
TRBV6-5	few	TRBJ1-1	TRBD1	TGTGCCAGCAACCAGGGGGCTGGCGACACTGAAGCTTTCTTT	CASNQGAGDTEAFF
TRBV28	.	TRBJ2-3	TRBD2	TGTGCCAGCAGTTCCGGGATAGGGACTAGCATGTATTTT	CASSSGIGTSMYF
TRBV7-2	.	TRBJ1-2	TRBD1	TGTGCCAGCAGCTTCAGGGGGCCGGGCTATGGCTACACCTTC	CASSFRGPGYGYTF
TRBV13	.	TRBJ1-2	TRBD1	TGTGCCAGCAGCCTTAGGACAGGGGTATATGTGGGTGGCTACACCTTC	CASSLRTGVYVGGYTF
TRBV24-1	.	TRBJ1-1	.	TGTGCCACCAGTGATTACCGGAGAGCGGGCCCGAGCTTT	CATSDYRRAGPSF
TRBV6-2/TRBV6-3	.	TRBJ1-5	.	TGTGCCAGCAGTTACTGGGGAGCAGCAAATAGCAATCAGCCCCAGCATTTT	CASSYWGAANSNQPQHF
TRBV19	.	TRBJ1-2	.	TGTGCCAGTAGGCGTGGGTTGGGACAAACCTATGGCTACACCTTC	CASRRGLGQTYGYTF
TRBV5-1	.	TRBJ2-3	TRBD1	TGCGCCAGCAGCTTAGGCGGACAGGGCACAGATACGCAGTATTTT	CASSLGGQGTDTQYF
TRBV28	.	TRBJ2-2	.	TGTGCCAGCAGTCCCGGTAGTGTTTCGGGCACCGGGGAGCTGTTTTTT	CASSPGSVSGTGELFF
TRBV7-3	.	TRBJ2-5	TRBD2	TGTGCCAGCAGCCCGGGGGGGGCTCAAGAGACCCAGTACTTC	CASSPGGAQETQYF
TRBV6-5	.	TRBJ2-1	.	TGTGCCAGCAGTACAGGAGGGGTTCAGTTCTTC	CASSTGGVQFF
TRBV6-5	.	TRBJ2-5	.	TGTGCCAGCAGTTACGCGACCGGACAGTTCGGAGAGACCCAGTACTTC	CASSYATGQFGETQYF
TRBV6-5	once	TRBJ1-2	.	TGTGCCAGCAGTTACCAGGGGAACTATGGCTACACCTTC	CASSYQGNYGYTF
TRBV9	once	TRBJ2-7	.	TGTGCCAGCAGCTCGACTAGGATTGACGAGCAGTACTTC	CASSSTRIDEQYF
TRBV10-3	.	TRBJ1-1	.	TGTGCCATCAGTACGACATTGAAGAACACTGAAGCTTTCTTT	CAISTTLKNTEAFF
TRBV19	once	TRBJ2-7	TRBD1	TGTGCCAGTAGTCCCGGACAGGGAGCTTACGAGCAGTACTTC	CASSPGQGAYEQYF
TRBV7-2	.	TRBJ2-3	.	TGTGCCAGCAGCTTTCGATGGAGGGGGCCCCCTAGCACAGATACGCAGTATTTT	CASSFRWRGPPSTDTQYF
TRBV2	.	TRBJ2-7	TRBD1	TGTGCCAGCAACGCCGGGACAGGGCAACCCTACGAGCAGTACTTC	CASNAGTGQPYEQYF
TRBV25-1	once	TRBJ2-2	.	TGTGCCAGCAGTGAAGGAGGTGCCCCGAACACCGGGGAGCTGTTTTTT	CASSEGGAPNTGELFF
TRBV9	.	TRBJ2-5	TRBD2	TGTGCCAGCAGCGTAGCGGCTAGCGGGGGTAAGACCCAGTACTTC	CASSVAASGGKTQYF
TRBV12-3/TRBV12-4	once	TRBJ1-1	.	TGTGCCAGCACCATTCAGGGGCGCACTGAAGCTTTCTTT	CASTIQGRTEAFF
TRBV6-5	.	TRBJ1-3	.	TGTGCCAGCAGACAGGGAAACACCATATATTTT	CASRQGNTIYF
TRBV27	.	TRBJ2-1	.	TGTGCCAGCAGCGCCCCCGGTCCCATCACCTACAATGAGCAGTTCTTC	CASSAPGPITYNEQFF
TRBV5-1	.	TRBJ1-5	TRBD1	TGCGCCAGCAGCTTGACAGGGGGCAATCAGCCCCAGCATTTT	CASSLTGGNQPQHF
TRBV5-1	.	TRBJ2-1	TRBD2	TGCGCCAGCAGCTCGGGACTAGCGGGAGGATTCAATGAGCAGTTCTTC	CASSSGLAGGFNEQFF
TRBV3-1/TRBV3-2	.	TRBJ1-5	TRBD1	TGTGCCAGCAGCCAAGCAGGGGGAGGAAGCAATCAGCCCCAGCATTTT	CASSQAGGGSNQPQHF
TRBV28	once	TRBJ1-4	TRBD1	TGTGCCAGCAAACCTATACAGGGGGAAAAACTGTTTTTT	CASKPIQGEKLFF
TRBV7-2	.	TRBJ2-7	.	TGTGCCAGCAGCTTAGTGAGGGGGTATACGGGAGGCCCGACCTACGAGCAGTACTTC	CASSLVRGYTGGPTYEQYF
TRBV5-1	.	TRBJ1-4	.	TGCGCCAGCAGCTTGGCTGGGGAGGGTGAAAAACTGTTTTTT	CASSLAGEGEKLFF
TRBV6-5	.	TRBJ1-5	.	TGTGCCAGCAGTTATACTGGGGGGGTTCAGCCCCAGCATTTT	CASSYTGGVQPQHF
TRBV27	.	TRBJ2-7	TRBD2	TGTGCCAGCAGTCCAGGACTAGCGGGAGCCTACGAGCAGTACTTC	CASSPGLAGAYEQYF
TRBV5-8	.	TRBJ2-2	TRBD2	TGTGCCAGCAGCTGGGGACTAGCGGGAGGCACCGGGGAGCTGTTTTTT	CASSWGLAGGTGELFF
TRBV4-1	.	TRBJ2-5	.	TGCGCCAGCAGCCAAGATCAGGGATCGGACCAAGAGACCCAGTACTTC	CASSQDQGSDQETQYF
TRBV28	.	TRBJ2-7	.	TGTGCCAGCAGCCCAGGACAGTTTTCCTACGAGCAGTACTTC	CASSPGQFSYEQYF
TRBV7-6	.	TRBJ2-3	TRBD1	TGTGCCAGCAGCGGAGGGACAGGGGGCACAGATACGCAGTATTTT	CASSGGTGGTDTQYF
TRBV15	.	TRBJ2-3	.	TGTGCCACCAGCAGAGACCAACTTAGCACAGATACGCAGTATTTT	CATSRDQLSTDTQYF
TRBV5-1	.	TRBJ2-2	.	TGCGCCAGCAGCTTGGCAGGGGCGAACACCGGGGAGCTGTTTTTT	CASSLAGANTGELFF
TRBV29-1	.	TRBJ2-2	TRBD2	TGCAGCGTTGCCCGGGGGGACGACACCGGGGAGCTGTTTTTT	CSVARGDDTGELFF
TRBV19	.	TRBJ2-5	TRBD2	TGTGCCAGTAGTACCCCGGATAGCGGGGACCCTCGCGGTTGGATAGAGACCCAGTACTTC	CASSTPDSGDPRGWIETQYF
TRBV2	.	TRBJ1-1	TRBD1	TGTGCCAGCAGCGAACAGGGGGGCGTCACTGAAGCTTTCTTT	CASSEQGGVTEAFF